This TCR beta chain stems from a study of T cell responses to AZD1222 COVID-19 vaccine. Study-wide results and limits: The donor group comprised mostly white British people and more females; the analysis possibly underestimated clonal diversity.

Sequencing was performed with immunoSEQ multiplex PCR; in TCRdb, only in-frame clones are kept and a portion is missing. Of 140,000 to 150,000 clones in the sample, 80% to 95% were seen once. A word on this clone: Its specificity is not known.

The CDR3 runs to 10 residues. Per the germline V gene, CDR1 is SNHLY and CDR2 is FYNNEI. Trimming took 9 bases from V and 7 from J, leaving 9 bases between them. The clonotype comes from an adult in good health. The chain joins TRBV2 to TRBJ1-1; D is perhaps TRBD1 (6 bases). The material was peripheral blood, obtained on day 0 of AZD1222 vaccination. In DNA, the CDR3 is TGTGCCAGAGGACAGTATGAAGCTTTCTTT. This sequence encodes CARGQYEAFF. Combining the CDR3 with reference TRBV2 and TRBJ1-1 gives the whole variable domain EPEVTQTPSHQVTQMGQEVILRCVPISNHLYFYWYRQILGQKVEFLVSFYNNEISEKSEIFDDQFSVERPDGSNFTLKIRSTKLEDSAMYFCARGQYEAFFGQGTRLTVV.